Described below is a single T cell receptor (beta chain) sequence and its context. CDR3 length: 14 residues. CDR1 SNHLY and CDR2 FYNNEI come from the germline V gene. V gave up 4 bases and J gave up 4 bases, with 14 bases separating them. The sample is drawn from a study of CD8 T cells in Susac syndrome. Random hexamers were used to reverse transcribe the RNA input (about 0.5 to 1 ug). With immunoSEQ multiplex PCR, TCR beta CDR3 was amplified across 54 Vbeta and 13 Jbeta. TCRdb processed the immunoSEQ multiplex PCR reads anew with MiXCR; each CDR3 protein has one entry. In the table there are some 110,000 distinct CDR3 sequences, more than 85% of which are singletons. Sequencing of TCR beta, carried out with a high-throughput approach, was applied to CD8+ and CD4+ T cells from the blood. Purification of the CD8+ and CD4+ T cells relied on negative isolation, and TEMRA cells underwent FACS enrichment.

The chain couples TRBV2 to TRBJ2-7, with D perhaps given as TRBD1 or TRBD2 (5 bases each). The sequenced material came from CD8+ T cells from PBMCs. This TCR derives from a human donor with multiple sclerosis. In nucleotides, the CDR3 is TGTGCCAGCAGTGTTGTTCCAGGGAGTTACGAGCAGTACTTC. It encodes CASSVVPGSYEQYF.